One TCR beta chain is described in this entry. The antigen remains unidentified. The V gene's germline CDR1 is SGHAT and CDR2 FQDESV (reference sequence). V shed 5 bases and J shed 4 bases, with 14 bases lying between them. The CDR3 runs 15 residues. The source of the sample is a study of cytomegalovirus exposure and HLA in healthy donors. PCR used 60 Vbeta primers and 13 Jbeta primers. Using immunoSEQ multiplex PCR, the repertoire was profiled, and TCRdb retains in-frame clones only, with some absent. In the table there are 150,000 to 200,000 clones, over 75% of which are singletons. The study's findings and limits: The study put some 150 TCR beta chains on its list as cytomegalovirus-associated. Most CMV-associated TCR beta chains appeared HLA-restricted in a later analysis.

The chain carries TRBV11-1 and TRBJ2-2; tentatively, D is TRBD1 (6 bases). Source material: PBMCs. The clonotype originates from a boy younger than 10 in good health and CMV-seronegative. The CDR3 DNA reads as TGTGCCAGCAGCCCTCACAGGGCCGGCACCGGGGAGCTGTTTTTT. Translated, it gives CASSPHRAGTGELFF.